The clone carrying this T cell receptor beta chain has only a few counts. Its antigen remains unknown. Time point here: pre-treatment sample, taken before nivolumab and TIL therapy. This specimen belongs to a study of TIL therapy for anti-PD-1-resistant metastatic lung cancer. Study-wide context: Median patient age was approximately 58, ranging about 38-80 years. Median tumor mutation burden was under 1.9 mutations per megabase.

This was the immunoSEQ v3 assay. The data were produced by immunoSEQ multiplex PCR, yet TCRdb's version contains in-frame clones alone and is incomplete. This sample yields tens of thousands of clones, of which 70% to 75% are seen a single time; approximately 5.3% belongs to the top ten. Findings and limits, study-wide: The cohort had more treatment-naive, never-smoker and oncogene-addicted patients than typical.

CDR3 size: 18 residues. The V end lost 1 base, the J end lost 1 base, and 17 bases lay between the germline ends. Germline CDR1 and CDR2: MNHEY and SMNVEV (reference sequence). This chain joins TRBV27 and TRBJ1-5, with no clear D. Sample: blood, taken at baseline. The source of this sequence is a person aged 25 to 79 with non-small cell lung cancer. CDR3 coding DNA: TGTGCCAGCAGTTTATTAGGAGGGAATGTTAACAGCAATCAGCCCCAGCATTTT. It translates to CASSLLGGNVNSNQPQHF.